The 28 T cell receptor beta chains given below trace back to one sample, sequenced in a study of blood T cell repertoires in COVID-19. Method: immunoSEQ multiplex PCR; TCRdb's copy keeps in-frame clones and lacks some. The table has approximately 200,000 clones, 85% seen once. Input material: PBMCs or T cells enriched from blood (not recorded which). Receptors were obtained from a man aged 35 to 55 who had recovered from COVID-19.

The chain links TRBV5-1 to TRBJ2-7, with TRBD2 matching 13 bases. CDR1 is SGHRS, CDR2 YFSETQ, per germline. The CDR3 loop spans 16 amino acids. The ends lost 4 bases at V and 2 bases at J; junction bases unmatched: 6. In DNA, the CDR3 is TGCGCCAGCAGCGCCGTACTAGCGGGGGGGGCCTACGAGCAGTACTTC. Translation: CASSAVLAGGAYEQYF.

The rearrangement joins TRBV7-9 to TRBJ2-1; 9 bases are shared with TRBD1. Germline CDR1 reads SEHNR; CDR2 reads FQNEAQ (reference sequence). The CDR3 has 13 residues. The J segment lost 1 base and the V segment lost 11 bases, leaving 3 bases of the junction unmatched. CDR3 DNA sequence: TGTGCCGGACAGGGGATGTCCTACAATGAGCAGTTCTTC. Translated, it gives CAGQGMSYNEQFF. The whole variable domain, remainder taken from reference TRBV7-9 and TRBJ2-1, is DTGVSQNPRHKITKRGQNVTFRCDPISEHNRLYWYRQTLGQGPEFLTYFQNEAQLEKSRLLSDRFSAERPKGSFSTLEIQRTEQGDSAMYLCAGQGMSYNEQFFGPGTRLTVL.

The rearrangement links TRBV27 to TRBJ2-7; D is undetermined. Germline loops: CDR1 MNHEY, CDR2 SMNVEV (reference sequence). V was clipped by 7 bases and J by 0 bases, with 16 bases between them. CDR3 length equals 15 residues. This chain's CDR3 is CASTTPALSSYEQYF. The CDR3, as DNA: TGTGCCAGCACGACACCGGCCCTAAGCTCCTACGAGCAGTACTTC.

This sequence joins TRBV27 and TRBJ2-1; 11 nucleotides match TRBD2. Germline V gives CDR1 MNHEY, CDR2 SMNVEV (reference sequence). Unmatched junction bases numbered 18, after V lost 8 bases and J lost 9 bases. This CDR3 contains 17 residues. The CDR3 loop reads CASSTFLAGGPYSEQFF. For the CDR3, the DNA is TGTGCCAGCTCAACCTTTTTAGCGGGAGGGCCGTATAGTGAGCAGTTCTTC.

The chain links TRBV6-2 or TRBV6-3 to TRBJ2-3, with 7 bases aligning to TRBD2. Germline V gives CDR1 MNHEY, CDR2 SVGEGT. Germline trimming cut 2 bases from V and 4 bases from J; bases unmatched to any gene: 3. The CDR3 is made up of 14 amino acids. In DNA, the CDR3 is TGTGCCAGCAGTTACGCTAGCGGACCAGATACGCAGTATTTT. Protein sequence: CASSYASGPDTQYF.

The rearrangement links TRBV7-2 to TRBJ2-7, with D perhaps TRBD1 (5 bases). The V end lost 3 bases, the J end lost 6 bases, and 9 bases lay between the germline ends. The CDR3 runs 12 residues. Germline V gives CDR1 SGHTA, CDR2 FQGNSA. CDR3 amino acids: CASSFGAREQYF. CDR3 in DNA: TGTGCCAGCAGCTTTGGGGCCCGCGAGCAGTACTTC.

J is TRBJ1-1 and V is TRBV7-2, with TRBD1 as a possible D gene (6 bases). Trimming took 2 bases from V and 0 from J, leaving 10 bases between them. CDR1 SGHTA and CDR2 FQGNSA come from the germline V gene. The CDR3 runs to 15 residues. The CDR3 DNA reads TGTGCCAGCAGCTTAAGGGCAGGGGTGAACACTGAAGCTTTCTTT. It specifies CASSLRAGVNTEAFF.

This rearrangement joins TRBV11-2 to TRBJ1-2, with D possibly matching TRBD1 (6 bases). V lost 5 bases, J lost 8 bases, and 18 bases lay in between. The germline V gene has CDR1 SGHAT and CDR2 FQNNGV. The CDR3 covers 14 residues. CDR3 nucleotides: TGTGCCAGCAGCCCAGGGCAGGGGATCAGGGGCTACACCTTC. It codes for CASSPGQGIRGYTF.

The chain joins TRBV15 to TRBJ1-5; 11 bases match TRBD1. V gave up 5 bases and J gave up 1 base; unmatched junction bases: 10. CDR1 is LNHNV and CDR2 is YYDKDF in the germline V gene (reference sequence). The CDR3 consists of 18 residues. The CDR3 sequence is CATSSGTGGLGSNQPQHF. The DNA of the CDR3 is TGTGCCACCAGCTCCGGGACAGGGGGTCTTGGGAGCAATCAGCCCCAGCATTTT.

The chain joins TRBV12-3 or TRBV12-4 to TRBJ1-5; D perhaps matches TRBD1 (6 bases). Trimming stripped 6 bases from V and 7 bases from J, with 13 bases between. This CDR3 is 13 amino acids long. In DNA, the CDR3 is TGTGCCAGCAGGGGGGCGGCGGAACAGCCCCAGCATTTT. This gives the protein CASRGAAEQPQHF.

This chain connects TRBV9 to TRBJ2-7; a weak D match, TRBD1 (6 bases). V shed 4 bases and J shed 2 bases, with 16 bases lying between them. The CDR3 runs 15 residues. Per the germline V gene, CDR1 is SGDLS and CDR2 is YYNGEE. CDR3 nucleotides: TGTGCCAGCAGCCCTACAGGGATGCCCGCCTACGAGCAGTACTTC. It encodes CASSPTGMPAYEQYF.

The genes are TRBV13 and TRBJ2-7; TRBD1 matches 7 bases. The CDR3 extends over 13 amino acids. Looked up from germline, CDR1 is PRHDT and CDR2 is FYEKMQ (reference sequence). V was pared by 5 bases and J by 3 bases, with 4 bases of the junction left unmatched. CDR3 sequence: CASSRGGGYEQYF. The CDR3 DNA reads TGTGCCAGCAGCAGAGGGGGCGGCTACGAGCAGTACTTC.

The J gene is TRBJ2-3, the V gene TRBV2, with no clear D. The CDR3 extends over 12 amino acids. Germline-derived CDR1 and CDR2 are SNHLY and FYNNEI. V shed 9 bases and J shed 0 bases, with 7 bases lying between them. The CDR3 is CARQISTDTQYF. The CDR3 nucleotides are TGTGCCAGACAGATTAGCACAGATACGCAGTATTTT. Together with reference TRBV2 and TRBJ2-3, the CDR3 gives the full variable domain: EPEVTQTPSHQVTQMGQEVILRCVPISNHLYFYWYRQILGQKVEFLVSFYNNEISEKSEIFDDQFSVERPDGSNFTLKIRSTKLEDSAMYFCARQISTDTQYFGPGTRLTVL.

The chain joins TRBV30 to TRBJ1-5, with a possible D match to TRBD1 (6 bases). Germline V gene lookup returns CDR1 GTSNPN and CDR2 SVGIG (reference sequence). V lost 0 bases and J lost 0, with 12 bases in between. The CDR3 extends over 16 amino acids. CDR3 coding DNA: TGTGCCTGGAGTGTTCGGACAGATTATAGCAATCAGCCCCAGCATTTT. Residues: CAWSVRTDYSNQPQHF.

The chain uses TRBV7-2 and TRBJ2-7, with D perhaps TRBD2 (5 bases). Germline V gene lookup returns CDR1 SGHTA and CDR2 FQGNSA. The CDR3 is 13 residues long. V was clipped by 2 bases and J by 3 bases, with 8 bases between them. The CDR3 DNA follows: TGTGCCAGCAGCTTATGGGAGAACTACGAGCAGTACTTC. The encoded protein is CASSLWENYEQYF.

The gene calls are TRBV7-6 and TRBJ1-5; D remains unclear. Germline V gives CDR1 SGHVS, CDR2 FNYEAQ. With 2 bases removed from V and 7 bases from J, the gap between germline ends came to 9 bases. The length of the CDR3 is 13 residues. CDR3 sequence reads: CASSLSSGQPQHF. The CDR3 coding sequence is TGTGCCAGCAGCTTATCAAGCGGGCAGCCCCAGCATTTT.

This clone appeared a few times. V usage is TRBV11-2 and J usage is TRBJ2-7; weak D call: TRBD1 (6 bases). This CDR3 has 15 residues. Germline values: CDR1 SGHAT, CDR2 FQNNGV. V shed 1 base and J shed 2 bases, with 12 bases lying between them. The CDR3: CASSLGTTGTYEQYF. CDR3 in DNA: TGTGCCAGCAGCTTAGGGACGACAGGAACCTACGAGCAGTACTTC.

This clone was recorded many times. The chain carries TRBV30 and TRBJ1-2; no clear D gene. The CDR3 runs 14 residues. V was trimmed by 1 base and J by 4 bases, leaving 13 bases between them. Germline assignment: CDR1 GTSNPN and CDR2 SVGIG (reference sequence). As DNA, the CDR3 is TGTGCCTGGAGTGGAGGATTATCGGGCTATGGCTACACCTTC. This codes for CAWSGGLSGYGYTF.

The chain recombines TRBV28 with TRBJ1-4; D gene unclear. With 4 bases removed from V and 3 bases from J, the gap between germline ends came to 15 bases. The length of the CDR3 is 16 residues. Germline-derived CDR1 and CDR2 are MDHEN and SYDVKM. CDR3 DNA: TGTGCCAGCAGTTCCTCCGACACTTTGTCTAATGAAAAACTGTTTTTT. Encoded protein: CASSSSDTLSNEKLFF.

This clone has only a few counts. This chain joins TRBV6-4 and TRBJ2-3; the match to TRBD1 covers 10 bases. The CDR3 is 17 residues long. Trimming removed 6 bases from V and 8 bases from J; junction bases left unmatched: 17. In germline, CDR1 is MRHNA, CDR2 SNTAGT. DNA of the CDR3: TGTGCCAGCAGGGGAGGGGGGACAGGGGTATGCGTAGGTACGCAGTATTTT. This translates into CASRGGGTGVCVGTQYF.

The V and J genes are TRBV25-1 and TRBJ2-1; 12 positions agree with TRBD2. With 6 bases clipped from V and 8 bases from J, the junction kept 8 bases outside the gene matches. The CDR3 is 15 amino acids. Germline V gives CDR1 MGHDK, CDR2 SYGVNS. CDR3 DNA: TGTGCCAGCAGACCTACTAGCGGGAGGATATATGAGCAGTTCTTC. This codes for CASRPTSGRIYEQFF.

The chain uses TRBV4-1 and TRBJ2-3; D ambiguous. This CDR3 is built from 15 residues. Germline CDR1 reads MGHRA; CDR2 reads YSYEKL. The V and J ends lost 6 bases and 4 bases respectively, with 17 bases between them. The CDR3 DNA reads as TGCGCCAGCAGTGAGGCTGTGGTTGATGCAGATACGCAGTATTTT. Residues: CASSEAVVDADTQYF.

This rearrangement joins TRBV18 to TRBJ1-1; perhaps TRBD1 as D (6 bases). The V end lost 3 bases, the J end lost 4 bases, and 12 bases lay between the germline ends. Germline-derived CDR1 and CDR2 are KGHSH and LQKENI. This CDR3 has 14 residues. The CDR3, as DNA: TGTGCCAGCTCACCCAGACAGGCGGGCACTGAAGCTTTCTTT. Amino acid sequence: CASSPRQAGTEAFF.

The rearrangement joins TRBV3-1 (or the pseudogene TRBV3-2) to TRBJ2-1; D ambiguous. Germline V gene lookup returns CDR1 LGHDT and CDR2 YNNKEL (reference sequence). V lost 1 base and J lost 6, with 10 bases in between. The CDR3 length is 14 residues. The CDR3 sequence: CASSQVSQLNEQFF. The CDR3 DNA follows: TGTGCCAGCAGCCAAGTATCACAGCTCAATGAGCAGTTCTTC.

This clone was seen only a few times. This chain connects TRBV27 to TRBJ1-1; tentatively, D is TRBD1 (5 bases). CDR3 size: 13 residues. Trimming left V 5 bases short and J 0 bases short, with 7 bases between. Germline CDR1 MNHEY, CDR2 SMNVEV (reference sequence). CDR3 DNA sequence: TGTGCCAGCAGTCGACAGATGAACACTGAAGCTTTCTTT. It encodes CASSRQMNTEAFF.

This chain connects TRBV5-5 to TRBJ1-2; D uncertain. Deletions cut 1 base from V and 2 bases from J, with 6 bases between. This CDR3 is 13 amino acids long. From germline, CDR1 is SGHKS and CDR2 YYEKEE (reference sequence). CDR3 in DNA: TGTGCCAGCAGCTTGAACAGCAACTATGGCTACACCTTC. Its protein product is CASSLNSNYGYTF.

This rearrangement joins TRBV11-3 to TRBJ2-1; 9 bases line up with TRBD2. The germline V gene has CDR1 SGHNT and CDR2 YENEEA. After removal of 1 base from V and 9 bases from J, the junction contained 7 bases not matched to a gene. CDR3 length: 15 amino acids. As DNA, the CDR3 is TGTGCCAGCAGCTTAGTTCCTAGCGGGACTGGTGAGCAGTTCTTC. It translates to CASSLVPSGTGEQFF.

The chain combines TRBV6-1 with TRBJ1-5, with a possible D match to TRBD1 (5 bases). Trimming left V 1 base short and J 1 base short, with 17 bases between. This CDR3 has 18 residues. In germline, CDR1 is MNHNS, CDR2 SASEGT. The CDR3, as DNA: TGTGCCAGCAGTGAAGTAGCGGGGCCGGTAGTCAGCAATCAGCCCCAGCATTTT. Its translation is CASSEVAGPVVSNQPQHF.